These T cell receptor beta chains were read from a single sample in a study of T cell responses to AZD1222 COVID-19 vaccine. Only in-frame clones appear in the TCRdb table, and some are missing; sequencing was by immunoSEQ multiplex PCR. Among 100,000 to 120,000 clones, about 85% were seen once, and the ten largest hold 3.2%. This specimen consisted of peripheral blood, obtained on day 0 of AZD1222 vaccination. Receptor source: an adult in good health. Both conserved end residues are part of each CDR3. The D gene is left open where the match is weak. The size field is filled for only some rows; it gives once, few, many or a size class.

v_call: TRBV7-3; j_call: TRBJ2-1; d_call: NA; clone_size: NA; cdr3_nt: TGTGCCAGCAGCTCGATCTCAGGGGTTCGCAATGAGCAGTTCTTC; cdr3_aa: CASSSISGVRNEQFF
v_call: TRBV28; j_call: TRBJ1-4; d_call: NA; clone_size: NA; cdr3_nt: TGTGCCAGCAGTAAAGCGCCAGGGCAGTGGGAAAAACTGTTTTTT; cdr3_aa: CASSKAPGQWEKLFF
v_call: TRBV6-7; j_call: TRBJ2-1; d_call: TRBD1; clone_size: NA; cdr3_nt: TGTGCCAGCAGTCCGACAGGGCAGCAGTTCTTC; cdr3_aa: CASSPTGQQFF
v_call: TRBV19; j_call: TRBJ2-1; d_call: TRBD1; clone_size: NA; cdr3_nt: TGTGCCAGTAGTACAAGGGACAGGTTAAGAAATGAGCAGTTCTTC; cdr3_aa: CASSTRDRLRNEQFF
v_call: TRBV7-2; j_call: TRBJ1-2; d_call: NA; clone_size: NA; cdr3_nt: TGTGCCAGCAGCTTAGGATTTAGGACACTTCTATATGGCTACACCTTC; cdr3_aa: CASSLGFRTLLYGYTF
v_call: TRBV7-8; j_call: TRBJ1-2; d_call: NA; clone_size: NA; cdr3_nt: TGTGCCAGCAGCTTATTGTCGGGGGCGAGAGGCGGCTACACCTTC; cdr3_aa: CASSLLSGARGGYTF
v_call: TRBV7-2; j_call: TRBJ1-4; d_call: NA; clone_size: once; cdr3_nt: TGTGCCAGCAGCTTGGGACGGGAAAAACTGTTTTTT; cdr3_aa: CASSLGREKLFF
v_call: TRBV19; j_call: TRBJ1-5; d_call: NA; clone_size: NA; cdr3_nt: TGTGCCAGTACCGACGGGGGCAATCAGCCCCAGCATTTT; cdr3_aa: CASTDGGNQPQHF
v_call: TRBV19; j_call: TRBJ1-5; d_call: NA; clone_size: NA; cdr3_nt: TGTGCCAGTAATAATCTACAAGCACCAAATCAGCCCCAGCATTTT; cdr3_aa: CASNNLQAPNQPQHF
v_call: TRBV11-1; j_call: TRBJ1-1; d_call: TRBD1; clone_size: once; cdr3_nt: TGTGCCAGCAGCTTAGCGCCGACAGGGATGAACACTGAAGCTTTCTTT; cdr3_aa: CASSLAPTGMNTEAFF
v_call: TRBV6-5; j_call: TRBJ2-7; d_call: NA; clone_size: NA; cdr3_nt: TGTGCCAGCGAGAGCCTGAGCTCCTACGAGCAGTACTTC; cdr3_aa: CASESLSSYEQYF
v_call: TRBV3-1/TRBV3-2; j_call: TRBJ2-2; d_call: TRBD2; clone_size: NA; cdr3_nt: TGTGCCAGCAGCCAAGCTAGCGGAGTGAACACCGGGGAGCTGTTTTTT; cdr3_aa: CASSQASGVNTGELFF
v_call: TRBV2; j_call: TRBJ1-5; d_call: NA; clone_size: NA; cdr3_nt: TGTGCCAGCAGTGAAGCGAGTCGGGATCAGCCCCAGCATTTT; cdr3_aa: CASSEASRDQPQHF
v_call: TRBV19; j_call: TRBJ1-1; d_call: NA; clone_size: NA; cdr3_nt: TGTGCCAGTAGTACAACAGGGAACACTGAAGCTTTCTTT; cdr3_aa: CASSTTGNTEAFF
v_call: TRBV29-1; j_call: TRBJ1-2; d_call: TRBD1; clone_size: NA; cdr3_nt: TGCAGCGTTGAATGGCGGACAGGGACCTATGGCTACACCTTC; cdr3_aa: CSVEWRTGTYGYTF
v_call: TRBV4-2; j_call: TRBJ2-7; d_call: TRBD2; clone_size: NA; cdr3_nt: TGTGCCAGCAGCCCAGGGACTAGCGGGGGGGGACTCTACGAGCAGTACTTC; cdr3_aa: CASSPGTSGGGLYEQYF
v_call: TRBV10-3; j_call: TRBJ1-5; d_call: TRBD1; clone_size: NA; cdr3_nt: TGTGCCATCAGTGATTCGGACAGGGGGTACCAGCCCCAGCATTTT; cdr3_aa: CAISDSDRGYQPQHF
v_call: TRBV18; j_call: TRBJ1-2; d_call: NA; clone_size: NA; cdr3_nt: TGTGCCAGCTCATGGGCGTCGGAGGGGTCCAAAAACTATGGCTACACCTTC; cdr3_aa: CASSWASEGSKNYGYTF
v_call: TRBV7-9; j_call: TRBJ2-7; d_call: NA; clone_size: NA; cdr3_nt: TGTGCCAGCAGCCAGGCGGCAACCTACGAGCAGTACTTC; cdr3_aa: CASSQAATYEQYF
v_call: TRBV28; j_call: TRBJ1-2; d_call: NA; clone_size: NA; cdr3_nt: TGTGCCAGCAGCTTCAATCTCGGGACACTCTCTGGCTACACCTTC; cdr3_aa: CASSFNLGTLSGYTF
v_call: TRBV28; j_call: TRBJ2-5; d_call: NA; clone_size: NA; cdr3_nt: TGTGCCAGCAGCCCCCCAGGCTTGACGCTACCCCAGTACTTC; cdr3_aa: CASSPPGLTLPQYF
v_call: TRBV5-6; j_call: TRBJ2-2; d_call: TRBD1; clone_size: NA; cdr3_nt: TGTGCCAGCAGCAGTAACAGGGGGAGGAGCGGGGAGCTGTTTTTT; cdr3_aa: CASSSNRGRSGELFF
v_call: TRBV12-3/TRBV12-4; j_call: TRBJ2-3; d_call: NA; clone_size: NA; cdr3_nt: TGTGCCAGCGCTGCGGGGGCCCTCGATACGCAGTATTTT; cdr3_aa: CASAAGALDTQYF
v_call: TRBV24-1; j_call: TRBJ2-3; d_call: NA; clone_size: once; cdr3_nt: TGTGCCACCAGTGATTCGAGGTATGAGGGAGCAGATACGCAGTATTTT; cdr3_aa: CATSDSRYEGADTQYF
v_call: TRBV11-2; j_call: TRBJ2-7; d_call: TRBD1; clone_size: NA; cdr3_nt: TGTGCCAGCACCCGGGGACAGGGGAATAACGAGCAGTACTTC; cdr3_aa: CASTRGQGNNEQYF
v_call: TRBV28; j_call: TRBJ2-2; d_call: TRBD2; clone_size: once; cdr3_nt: TGTGCCACCGGACTAGCGGGAGGTCCCGGGGAGCTGTTTTTT; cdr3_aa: CATGLAGGPGELFF
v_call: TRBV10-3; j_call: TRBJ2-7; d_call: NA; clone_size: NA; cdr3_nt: TGTGCCATCAGCCCAAACTACGAGCAGTACTTC; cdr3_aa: CAISPNYEQYF
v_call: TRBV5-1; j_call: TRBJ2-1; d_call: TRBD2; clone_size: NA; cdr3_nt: TGCGCCAGCAGCTTCAGACTAGCGGGAGACAATGAGCAGTTCTTC; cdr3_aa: CASSFRLAGDNEQFF
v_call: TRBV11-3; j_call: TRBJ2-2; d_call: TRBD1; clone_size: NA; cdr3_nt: TGTGCCAGCAGCTTAGATCAGCATGGTTCGACAGGGGGGCTGTTTTTT; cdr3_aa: CASSLDQHGSTGGLFF
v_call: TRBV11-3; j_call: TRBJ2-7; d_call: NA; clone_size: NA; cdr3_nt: TGTGCCAGCAGCTCGAACAGCTACGAGCAGTACTTC; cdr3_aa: CASSSNSYEQYF
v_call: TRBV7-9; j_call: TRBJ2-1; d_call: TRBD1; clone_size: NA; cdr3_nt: TGTGCCAGCAGCCCCTGGTCGGGACAGGGGGCCGGTGAGCAGTTCTTC; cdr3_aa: CASSPWSGQGAGEQFF
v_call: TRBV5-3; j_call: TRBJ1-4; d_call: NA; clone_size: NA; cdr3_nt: TGTGCCAGAAGCTTGTACCCCGGGCAGGGCAGAAATGAAAAACTGTTTTTT; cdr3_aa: CARSLYPGQGRNEKLFF
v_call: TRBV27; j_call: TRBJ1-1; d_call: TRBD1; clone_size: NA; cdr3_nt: TGTGCCAGCAGGAAAGGGGGCGGATTGAACACTGAAGCTTTCTTT; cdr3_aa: CASRKGGGLNTEAFF
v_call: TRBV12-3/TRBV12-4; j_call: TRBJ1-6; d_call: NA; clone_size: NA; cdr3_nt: TGTGCCAGCAGTTCCACAGGGAACTCACCCCTCCACTTT; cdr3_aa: CASSSTGNSPLHF